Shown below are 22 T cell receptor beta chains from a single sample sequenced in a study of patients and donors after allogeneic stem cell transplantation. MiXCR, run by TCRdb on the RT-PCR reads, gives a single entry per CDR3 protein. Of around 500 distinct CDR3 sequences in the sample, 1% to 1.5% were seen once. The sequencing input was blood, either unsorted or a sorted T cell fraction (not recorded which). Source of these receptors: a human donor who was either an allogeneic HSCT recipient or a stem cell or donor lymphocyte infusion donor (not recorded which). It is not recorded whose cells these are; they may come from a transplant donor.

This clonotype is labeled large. Here the CDR3 reads CASSRRLAEAHEQYF. CDR3 DNA sequence: TGTGCCAGCAGCCGACGACTAGCGGAGGCCCACGAGCAGTACTTC. The rearrangement joins TRBV6-6 to TRBJ2-7, with 9 bases identical to TRBD2. V was clipped by 6 bases and J by 5 bases; unmatched bases: 11. This CDR3 contains 15 residues. Germline V lookup: CDR1 MNHNY, CDR2 SVGAGI (reference sequence).

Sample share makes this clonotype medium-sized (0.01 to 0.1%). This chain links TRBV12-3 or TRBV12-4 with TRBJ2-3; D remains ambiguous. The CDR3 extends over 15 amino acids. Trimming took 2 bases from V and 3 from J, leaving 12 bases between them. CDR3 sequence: CASSLNVEGTDTQYF. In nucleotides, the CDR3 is TGTGCCAGCAGTTTAAATGTTGAAGGGACAGATACGCAGTATTTT.

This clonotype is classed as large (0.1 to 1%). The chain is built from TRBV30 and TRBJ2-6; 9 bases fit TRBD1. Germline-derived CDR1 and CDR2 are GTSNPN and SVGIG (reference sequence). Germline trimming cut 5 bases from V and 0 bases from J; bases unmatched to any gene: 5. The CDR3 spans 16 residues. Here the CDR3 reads CAWEDRGYSGANVLTF. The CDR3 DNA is TGTGCCTGGGAGGACAGGGGTTACTCTGGGGCCAACGTCCTGACTTTC.

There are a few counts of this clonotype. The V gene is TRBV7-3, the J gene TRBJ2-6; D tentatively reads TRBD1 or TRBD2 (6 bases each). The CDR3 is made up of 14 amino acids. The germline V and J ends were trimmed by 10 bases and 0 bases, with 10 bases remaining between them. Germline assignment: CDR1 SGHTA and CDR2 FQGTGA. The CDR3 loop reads CATGGGSGANVLTF. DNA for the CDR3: TGTGCCACCGGAGGGGGCTCTGGGGCCAACGTCCTGACTTTC.

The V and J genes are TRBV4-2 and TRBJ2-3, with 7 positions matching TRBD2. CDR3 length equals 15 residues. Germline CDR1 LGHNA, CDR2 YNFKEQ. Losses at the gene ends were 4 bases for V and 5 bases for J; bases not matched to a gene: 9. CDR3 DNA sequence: TGTGCCAGCAGCCGGCTAGCGGACCAGAGAGATACGCAGTATTTT. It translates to CASSRLADQRDTQYF.

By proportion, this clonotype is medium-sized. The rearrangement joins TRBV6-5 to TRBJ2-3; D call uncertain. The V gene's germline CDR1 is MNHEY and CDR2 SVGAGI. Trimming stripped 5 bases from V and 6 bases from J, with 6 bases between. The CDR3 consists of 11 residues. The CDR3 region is CASSLADTQYF. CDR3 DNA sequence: TGTGCCAGCAGTCTCGCGGATACGCAGTATTTT.

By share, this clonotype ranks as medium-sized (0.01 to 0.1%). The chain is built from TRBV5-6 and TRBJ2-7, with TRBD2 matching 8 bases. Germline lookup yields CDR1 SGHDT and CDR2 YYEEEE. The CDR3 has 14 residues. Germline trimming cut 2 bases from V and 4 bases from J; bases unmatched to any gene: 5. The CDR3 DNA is TGTGCCAGCAGCTTAATAGCGGGGCCGTACGAGCAGTACTTC. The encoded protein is CASSLIAGPYEQYF.

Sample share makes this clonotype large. The DNA of the CDR3 is TGCGCCAGCAGTTATGGGGGAAGCAATCAGCCCCAGCATTTT. The encoded protein is CASSYGGSNQPQHF. V is TRBV5-1 and J is TRBJ1-5; D possibly corresponds to TRBD1 (5 bases). The V end lost 5 bases, the J end lost 1 base, and 10 bases lay between the germline ends. Germline CDR1 is SGHRS and CDR2 is YFSETQ. The CDR3 has 14 amino acids.

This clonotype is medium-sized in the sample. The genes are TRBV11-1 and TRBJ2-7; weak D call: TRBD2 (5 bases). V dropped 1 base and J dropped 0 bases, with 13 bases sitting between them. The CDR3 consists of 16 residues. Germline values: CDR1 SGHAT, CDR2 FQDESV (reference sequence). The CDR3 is CASSLVGESPSYEQYF. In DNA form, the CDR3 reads TGTGCCAGCAGCTTAGTGGGAGAATCCCCCTCCTACGAGCAGTACTTC.

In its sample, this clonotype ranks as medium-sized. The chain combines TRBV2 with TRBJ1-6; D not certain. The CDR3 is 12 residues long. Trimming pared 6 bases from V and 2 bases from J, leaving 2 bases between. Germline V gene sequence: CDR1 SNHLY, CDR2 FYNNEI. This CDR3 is CASSPYNSPLHF. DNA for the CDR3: TGTGCCAGCAGCCCCTATAATTCACCCCTCCACTTT.

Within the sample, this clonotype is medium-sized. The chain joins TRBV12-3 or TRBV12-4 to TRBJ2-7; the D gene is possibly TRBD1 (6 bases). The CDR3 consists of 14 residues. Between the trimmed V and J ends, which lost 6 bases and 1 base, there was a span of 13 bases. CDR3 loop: CASRKMDSSYEQYF. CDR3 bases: TGTGCCAGCAGGAAAATGGACAGTTCCTACGAGCAGTACTTC.

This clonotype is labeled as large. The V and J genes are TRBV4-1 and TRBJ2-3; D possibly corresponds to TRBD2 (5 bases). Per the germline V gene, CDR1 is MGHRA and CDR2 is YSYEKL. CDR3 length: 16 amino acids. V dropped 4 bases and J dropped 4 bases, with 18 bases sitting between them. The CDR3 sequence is CASSPLVRERSDTQYF. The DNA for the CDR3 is TGCGCCAGCAGCCCCCTGGTGAGGGAAAGGTCAGATACGCAGTATTTT.

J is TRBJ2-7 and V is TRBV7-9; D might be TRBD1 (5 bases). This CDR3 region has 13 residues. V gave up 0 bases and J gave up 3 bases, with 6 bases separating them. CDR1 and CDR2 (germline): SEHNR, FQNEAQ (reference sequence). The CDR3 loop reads CASSLAGDYEQYF. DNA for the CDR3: TGTGCCAGCAGCTTAGCAGGGGACTACGAGCAGTACTTC.

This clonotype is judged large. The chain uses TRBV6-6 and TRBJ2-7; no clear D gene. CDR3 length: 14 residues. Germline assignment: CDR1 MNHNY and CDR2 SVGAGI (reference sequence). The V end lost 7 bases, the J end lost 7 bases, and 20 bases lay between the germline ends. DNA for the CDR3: TGTGCCAGCACCATGGGCCCCACGACGAGGGAGCAGTACTTC. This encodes CASTMGPTTREQYF.

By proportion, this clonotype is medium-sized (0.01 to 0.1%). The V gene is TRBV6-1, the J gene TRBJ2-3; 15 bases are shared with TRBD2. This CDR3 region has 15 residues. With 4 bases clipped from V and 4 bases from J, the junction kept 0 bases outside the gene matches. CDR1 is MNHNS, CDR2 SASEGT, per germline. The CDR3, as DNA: TGTGCCAGCAGTGGGACTAGCGGGGGGGCAGATACGCAGTATTTT. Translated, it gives CASSGTSGGADTQYF.

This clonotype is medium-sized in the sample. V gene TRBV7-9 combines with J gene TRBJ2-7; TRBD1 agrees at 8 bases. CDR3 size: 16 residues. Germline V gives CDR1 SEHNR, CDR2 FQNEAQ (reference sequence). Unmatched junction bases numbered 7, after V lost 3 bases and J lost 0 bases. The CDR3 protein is CASSFTTGASSYEQYF. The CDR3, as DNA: TGTGCCAGCAGCTTTACGACAGGGGCGAGCTCCTACGAGCAGTACTTC.

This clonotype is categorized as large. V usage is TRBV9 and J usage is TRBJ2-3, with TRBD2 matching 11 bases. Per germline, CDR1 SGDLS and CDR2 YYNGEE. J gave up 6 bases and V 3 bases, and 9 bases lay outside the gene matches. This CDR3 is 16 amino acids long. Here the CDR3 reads CASSASQGLAEDTQYF. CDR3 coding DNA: TGTGCCAGCAGCGCTTCACAGGGACTAGCGGAGGATACGCAGTATTTT.

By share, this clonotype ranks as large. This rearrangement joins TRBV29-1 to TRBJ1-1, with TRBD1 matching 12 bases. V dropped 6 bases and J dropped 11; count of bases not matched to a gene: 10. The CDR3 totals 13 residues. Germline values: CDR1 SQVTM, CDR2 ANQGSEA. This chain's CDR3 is CSVPSGDRGLAFF. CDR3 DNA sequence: TGCAGCGTGCCCTCGGGGGACAGGGGGCTTGCTTTCTTT.

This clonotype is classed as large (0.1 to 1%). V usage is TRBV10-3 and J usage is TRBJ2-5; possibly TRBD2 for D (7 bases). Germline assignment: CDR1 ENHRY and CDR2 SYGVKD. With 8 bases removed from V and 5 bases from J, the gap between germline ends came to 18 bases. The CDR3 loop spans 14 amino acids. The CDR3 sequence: CAIGSAGAQETQYF. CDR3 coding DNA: TGTGCCATCGGGTCCGCGGGGGCACAGGAGACCCAGTACTTC.

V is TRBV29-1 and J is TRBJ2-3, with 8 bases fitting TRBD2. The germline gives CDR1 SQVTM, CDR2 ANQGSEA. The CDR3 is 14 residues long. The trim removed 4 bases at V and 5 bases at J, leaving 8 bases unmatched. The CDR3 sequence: CSVGGGIVRDTQYF. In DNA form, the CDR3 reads TGCAGCGTTGGCGGGGGGATCGTCAGAGATACGCAGTATTTT.

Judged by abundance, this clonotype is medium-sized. For the CDR3, the DNA is TGTGCCAGCAGCGCGCCGACTAGCGGGGCCACTGAGCAGTTCTTC. Translated, it gives CASSAPTSGATEQFF. The chain recombines TRBV7-8 with TRBJ2-1; 11 positions match TRBD2. The length of the CDR3 is 15 residues. V was pared by 5 bases and J by 9 bases, with 9 bases of the junction left unmatched. The germline gives CDR1 SGHVS, CDR2 FQNEAQ.

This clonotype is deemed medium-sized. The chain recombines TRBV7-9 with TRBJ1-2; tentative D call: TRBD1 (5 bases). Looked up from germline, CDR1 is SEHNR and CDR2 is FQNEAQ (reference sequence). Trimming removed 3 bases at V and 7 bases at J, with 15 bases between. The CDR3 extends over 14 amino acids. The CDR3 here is CASSFQGSLAGYTF. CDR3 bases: TGTGCCAGCAGCTTTCAGGGATCCCTCGCTGGCTACACCTTC.